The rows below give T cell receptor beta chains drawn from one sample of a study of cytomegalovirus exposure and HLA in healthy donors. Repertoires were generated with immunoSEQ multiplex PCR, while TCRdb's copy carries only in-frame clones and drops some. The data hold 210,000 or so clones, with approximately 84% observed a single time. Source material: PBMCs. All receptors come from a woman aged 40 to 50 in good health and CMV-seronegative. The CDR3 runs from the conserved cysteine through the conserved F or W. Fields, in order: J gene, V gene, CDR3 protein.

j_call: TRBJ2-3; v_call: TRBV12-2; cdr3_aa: CASRSGLAGEPSSSTDTQYF
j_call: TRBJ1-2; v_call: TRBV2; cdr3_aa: CASSEAPGQEYGYTF
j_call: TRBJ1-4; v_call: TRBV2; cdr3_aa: CASSQIGTRNEKLFF
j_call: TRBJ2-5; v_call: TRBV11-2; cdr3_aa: CASRQALAGEETQYF
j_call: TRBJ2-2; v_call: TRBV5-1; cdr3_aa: CASSTKLTSGGAGHGELFF
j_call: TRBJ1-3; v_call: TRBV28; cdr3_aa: CASIESRTFVSGNTIYF
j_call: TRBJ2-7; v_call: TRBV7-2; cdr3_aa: CASSLVPGGLDEQYF
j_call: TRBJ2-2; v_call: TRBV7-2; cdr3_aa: CASSRASGGSQRGELFF
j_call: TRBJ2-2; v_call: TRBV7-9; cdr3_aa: CASSLEFGQGATGELFF
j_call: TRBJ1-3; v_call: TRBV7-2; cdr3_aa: CASSPRGMAFSGNTIYF
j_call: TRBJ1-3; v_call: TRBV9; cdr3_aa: CASSVGPTGNTIYF
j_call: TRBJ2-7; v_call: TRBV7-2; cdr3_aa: CASSLFATSSYEQYF
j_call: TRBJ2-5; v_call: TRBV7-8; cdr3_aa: CASSLEFPAGGSVAQYF
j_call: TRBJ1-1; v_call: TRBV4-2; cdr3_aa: CASSQGPGDRNTEAFF
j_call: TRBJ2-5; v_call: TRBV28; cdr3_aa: CASSFGSGGPQETQYF
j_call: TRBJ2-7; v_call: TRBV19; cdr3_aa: CASSTNRGPSYEQYF
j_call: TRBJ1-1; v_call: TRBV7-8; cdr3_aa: CASSLIVNTEAFF
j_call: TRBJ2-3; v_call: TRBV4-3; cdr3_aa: CASSQAQTSGYTDTQYF
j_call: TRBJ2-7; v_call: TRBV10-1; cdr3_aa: CASSTGAGEQYF
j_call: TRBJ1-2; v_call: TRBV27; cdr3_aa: CASSQDSRSYGYTF
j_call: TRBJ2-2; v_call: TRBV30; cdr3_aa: CAWSTQGYTGELFF
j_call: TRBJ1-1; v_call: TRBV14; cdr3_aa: CASSQDQFTEAFF
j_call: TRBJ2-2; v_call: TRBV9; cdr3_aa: CASSVTGNTGELFF
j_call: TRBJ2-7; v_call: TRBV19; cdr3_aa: CASSPAGRTYEQYF
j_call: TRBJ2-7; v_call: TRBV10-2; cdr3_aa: CASSALASGPYEQYF
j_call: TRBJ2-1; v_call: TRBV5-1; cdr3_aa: CASSLVPYNEQFF
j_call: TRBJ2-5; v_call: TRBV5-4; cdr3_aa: CASSFRETQYF
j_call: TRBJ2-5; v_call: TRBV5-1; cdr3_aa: CASSLNHLETQYF
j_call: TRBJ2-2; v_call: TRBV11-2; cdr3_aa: CASSLIGTGVIGELFF
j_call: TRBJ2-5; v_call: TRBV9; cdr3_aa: CASSVVTGTGKETQYF
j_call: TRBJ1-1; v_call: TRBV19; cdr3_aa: CASSIDGKNTEAFF
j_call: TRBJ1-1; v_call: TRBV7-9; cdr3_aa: CASRRRTEAFF
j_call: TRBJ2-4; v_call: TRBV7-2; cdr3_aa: CASSWTAKNIQYF
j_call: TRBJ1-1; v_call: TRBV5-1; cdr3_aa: CASSTDYRGMNTEAFF
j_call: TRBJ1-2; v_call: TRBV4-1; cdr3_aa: CASSQGTESLSSGYTF
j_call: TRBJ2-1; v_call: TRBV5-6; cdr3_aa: CASSLLGRPAEGNEQFF
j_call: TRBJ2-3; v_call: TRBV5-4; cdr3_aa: CASSWWTETDTQYF
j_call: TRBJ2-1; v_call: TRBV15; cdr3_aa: CATSRALGQGTYNEQFF
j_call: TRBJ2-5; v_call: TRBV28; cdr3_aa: CASSRGGRLRGETQYF